This T cell receptor (beta chain) was profiled in a study of blood T cell repertoires in COVID-19. About the research overall: Spain, Italy and the United States supplied samples that represented acute and convalescent COVID-19. T cells, B-cell-depleted T cells, or PBMCs supplied cDNA or gDNA.

The CDR3 has 13 amino acids. Germline CDR1 and CDR2: SNHLY and FYNNEI. Original methodology: Estimates of nucleated cell counts were drawn from the amplification of reference gene primers. Clones were read by immunoSEQ multiplex PCR, and TCRdb kept only the in-frame ones, dropping some. V, J and clone size are taken as reported in that table, and D and trimming were inferred from the DNA itself. The data hold some 75,000 clones, with approximately 90% observed a single time. Sequencing was carried out using peripheral blood. The genes are TRBV2 and TRBJ1-2; TRBD1 matches 7 bases. The clonotype comes from a man aged 60 to 75 with acute or convalescent COVID-19. The CDR3 here is CVTQEGAGYGYTF. The DNA of the CDR3 is TGTGTTACCCAGGAGGGGGCTGGTTACGGCTACACCTTC.